Below, 14 T cell receptor beta chains from the same sample are listed, as sequenced in a study of cytomegalovirus exposure and HLA in healthy donors. Both 60 Vbeta primers and 13 Jbeta primers went into the PCR. Profiling relied on immunoSEQ multiplex PCR, and the TCRdb table lists in-frame clones only, not all of them. The data contain about 200,000 clones, roughly four fifths of them singletons. Material: PBMCs. Source of these receptors: a woman in her 40s in good health and CMV-seronegative.

The V call is TRBV2, the J call TRBJ2-5; TRBD2 matches 8 bases. The J call could be wrong; TRBJ2-7 is a better fit for the DNA end. Germline CDR1 and CDR2: SNHLY and FYNNEI. The CDR3 loop spans 14 amino acids. This chain's CDR3 is CASSILAGSDEQYF. The CDR3 DNA follows: TGTGCCAGCAGTATCCTAGCGGGTTCTGACGAGCAGTACTTC.

The gene calls are TRBV10-3 and TRBJ2-1, with 12 bases that match TRBD2. The CDR3 has 18 amino acids. Trimming took 4 bases from V and 2 from J; bases not matched to a gene: 9. Per the germline V gene, CDR1 is ENHRY and CDR2 is SYGVKD. This CDR3 is CAISGSPTSGSAYNEQFF. The CDR3 DNA sequence: TGTGCCATCAGTGGATCCCCGACTAGCGGGAGTGCCTACAATGAGCAGTTCTTC.

This clone has just one count. J is TRBJ2-4 and V is TRBV27; perhaps TRBD2 as D (6 bases). Germline V gene sequence: CDR1 MNHEY, CDR2 SMNVEV (reference sequence). V lost 7 bases to trimming and J lost 8 bases, with 15 bases between them. The CDR3 is 13 residues long. The CDR3 loop reads CASTPRGGHIQYF. For the CDR3, the DNA is TGTGCCAGCACCCCCCGGGGAGGTCACATTCAGTACTTC.

The chain is built from TRBV27 and TRBJ2-2, with D perhaps TRBD1 (5 bases). V was trimmed by 4 bases and J by 1 base, leaving 10 bases between them. Germline V gene sequence: CDR1 MNHEY, CDR2 SMNVEV (reference sequence). CDR3 length: 15 residues. CDR3 region: CASSSWQGNTGELFF. Here the CDR3 DNA reads TGTGCCAGCAGTTCATGGCAGGGGAACACCGGGGAGCTGTTTTTT.

This rearrangement joins TRBV27 to TRBJ2-7; no clear D. V was cut by 4 bases and J by 4 bases, with 17 bases left in between. CDR1 is MNHEY, CDR2 SMNVEV, per germline (reference sequence). The CDR3 loop spans 15 amino acids. CDR3 DNA: TGTGCCAGCAGTTCCCGTAGTAGAGCCCCTTACGAGCAGTACTTC. It encodes CASSSRSRAPYEQYF.

The CDR3 region is CASSPQQGPGELFF. CDR3 DNA: TGTGCCAGCAGCCCCCAACAGGGTCCCGGGGAGCTGTTTTTT. This rearrangement joins TRBV9 to TRBJ2-2, with TRBD1 as a possible D gene (6 bases). The V end was cut by 4 bases, the J end by 6 bases, with 13 bases between. Germline CDR1 SGDLS, CDR2 YYNGEE. This CDR3 is built from 14 residues.

With regard to this clone: This may come from a read error, since a much larger clone is one base off. V is TRBV7-2 and J is TRBJ1-1; 7 nucleotides match TRBD1. Per germline, CDR1 SGHTA and CDR2 FQGNSA. This CDR3 has 14 amino acids. The V segment lost 1 base and the J segment 4 bases; nucleotides outside the gene matches: 3. The CDR3 spells CASSLEGASTEAFF. CDR3 coding DNA: TGTGCCAGCAGCTTAGAGGGGGCGAGCACTGAAGCTTTCTTT.

The genes are TRBV7-7 and TRBJ2-2; TRBD2 is a possible D gene (5 bases). The CDR3 covers 13 residues. Between the trimmed V and J ends, which lost 6 bases and 5 bases, there was a span of 10 bases. CDR1 is SSHAT, CDR2 FNYEAQ, per germline (reference sequence). The DNA for the CDR3 is TGTGCCAGCAGGAAAGAGGGTACCGGGGAGCTGTTTTTT. Translating it yields CASRKEGTGELFF.

A few counts support this clone. V is TRBV30 and J is TRBJ1-2, with 7 positions matching TRBD1. The CDR3 contains 14 residues. With V trimmed by 2 bases and J by 4 bases, 7 bases remained unmatched. Per the germline V gene, CDR1 is GTSNPN and CDR2 is SVGIG (reference sequence). CDR3 DNA: TGTGCCTGGAGTCCTAGGACAGGTATCTATGGCTACACCTTC. It codes for CAWSPRTGIYGYTF.

The table lists this clone with a few counts. The chain is built from TRBV19 and TRBJ1-4, with 7 bases that match TRBD1. CDR3 length: 14 residues. Trimming took 6 bases from V and 4 from J; bases not matched to a gene: 5. CDR1 is LNHDA and CDR2 is SQIVND in the germline V gene (reference sequence). In nucleotides, the CDR3 is TGTGCCAGTAGCACCGGGACAGTTAATGAAAAACTGTTTTTT. Its translation: CASSTGTVNEKLFF.

V gene TRBV6-1 combines with J gene TRBJ2-7; D is ambiguous. Germline V gene lookup returns CDR1 MNHNS and CDR2 SASEGT. This CDR3 contains 14 residues. Trimming stripped 7 bases from V and 0 bases from J, with 13 bases between. CDR3 region: CASTQARPSYEQYF. The CDR3 DNA follows: TGTGCCAGCACTCAAGCGAGGCCCTCCTACGAGCAGTACTTC.

The chain uses TRBV5-1 and TRBJ2-5; 8 bases line up with TRBD1. CDR3 size: 14 residues. Germline assignment: CDR1 SGHRS and CDR2 YFSETQ. The V segment lost 0 bases and the J segment 10 bases; nucleotides outside the gene matches: 8. The CDR3 loop is CASSLGKTGDGQYF. The CDR3 coding sequence is TGCGCCAGCAGCTTGGGCAAGACAGGGGATGGCCAGTACTTC.

J is TRBJ2-7 and V is TRBV19; perhaps TRBD2 as D (6 bases). Germline V gives CDR1 LNHDA, CDR2 SQIVND (reference sequence). The CDR3 is made up of 12 amino acids. The V gene lost 8 bases and the J gene lost 5 bases, with 13 bases spanning the gap. The CDR3 loop is CASSEGYHEQYF. Here the CDR3 DNA reads TGTGCCAGTTCGGAGGGGTATCACGAGCAGTACTTC.

This chain joins TRBV30 and TRBJ1-2, with D perhaps TRBD1 (6 bases). This CDR3 region has 13 residues. Between the trimmed V and J ends, which lost 0 bases and 4 bases, there was a span of 9 bases. CDR1 and CDR2 from the germline V gene are GTSNPN and SVGIG (reference sequence). CDR3 amino acids: CAWSVTGTYGYTF. The CDR3, as DNA: TGTGCCTGGAGTGTCACAGGGACCTATGGCTACACCTTC.